The clone carrying this T cell receptor (beta chain) was seen many times. This entry comes from a study of CD8+CD57+ T cells in acquired aplastic anemia. Study at large: Sorted cells (CD4+ and CD8+) yielded DNA amounts that averaged around 3.1 ug.

CDR3 length: 13 residues. Germline V gene lookup returns CDR1 SGHTA and CDR2 FQGNSA. V lost 3 bases and J 5 bases, leaving 10 bases between the germline ends. Genomic DNA acted as the template from which TCR beta VDJ combination and CDR3 sequence profiling were carried out. TCRdb called the reads again in MiXCR, with one record for every CDR3 protein. The sample holds about 160,000 distinct CDR3 sequences; roughly 47% are singletons and the top ten take approximately 1%. This chain joins TRBV7-2 and TRBJ1-1; maybe TRBD1 (5 bases). Sequencing was done on a sample of sorted CD4+, CD8+, or CD8+CD57+ T cells (not recorded which) from PBMCs. The origin of this receptor is a human donor in good health. The CDR3 region has the DNA TGTGCCAGCAGCTTGGGGGTTGGAACTGAAGCTTTCTTT. Translation gives CASSLGVGTEAFF.